This T cell receptor (beta chain) was found in a study of T-cell reconstitution after alpha-beta-depleted transplantation in children. Findings and limits, study-wide: Once a year had passed after transplant, T-cell counts and diversity came mostly from newly produced T cells. Diversity of TCRbeta at day 60 was high in some patients, arising from surviving recipient T cells and thymic progenitors. Reportedly, only several hundred clones from non-depleted graft cells drove alpha-beta T-cell counts at about two months.

Using unique molecular identifiers, the investigators prepared the TCRbeta library. TCRdb reprocessed the PCR reads with MiXCR, giving one entry per CDR3 protein. The sample lists more than 400,000 distinct CDR3 sequences; roughly 10% were seen once. The CDR3 spans 17 residues. Germline loops: CDR1 SQVTM, CDR2 ANQGSEA. V was clipped by 5 bases and J by 3 bases; unmatched bases: 14. As concerns this clonotype: Its antigen remains unidentified.

The chain has TRBV29-1 and TRBJ2-7; 12 nucleotides align to TRBD2. This receptor was identified in a female patient aged 2-15 years who had a stem cell transplant for aplastic anemia, so the T cells may come from the graft donor. The sequenced sample was PBMCs, mostly from graft donor cells, obtained 180 days after TCRalphabeta/CD19-depleted stem cell transplant. CDR3 sequence reads: CSVPRASGRAKSYEQYV. CDR3 in DNA: TGCAGCGTTCCAAGGGCTAGCGGGAGGGCCAAAAGCTACGAGCAGTACGTC.